These T cell receptor beta chains were read from a single sample in a study of T cells in Graves' hyperthyroidism and ophthalmopathy. TCRdb re-derived calls from the multiplex PCR reads in MiXCR, one entry per CDR3 protein. The sample comprises around 340,000 distinct CDR3 sequences, around 16% of which are singletons, and roughly 31% rests with the top ten. The sequencing input was blood. These receptor sequences come from a man aged 25 to 40 with Graves' hyperthyroidism. Both conserved end residues are part of each CDR3. The D gene is left open where the match is weak. The size entry is marked missing in some rows and otherwise reads once, few, many or a size class.

v_gene,j_gene,d_gene,abundance,CDR3nt,CDR3aa
TRBV29-1,TRBJ2-7,NA,NA,TGCAGCGTTGTGGGTCGATTGGGGCCTACCTACAATGAGCAGTACTTC,CSVVGRLGPTYNEQYF
TRBV9,TRBJ2-5,TRBD1,NA,TGTGCCAGCAGCAACAAGGACAGGGGGCGAGGGGAGACCCAGTACTTC,CASSNKDRGRGETQYF
TRBV20-1,TRBJ1-2,NA,many,TGCAGTGCTATCTTGGCAGGGATGTATCATGGCTACACCTTC,CSAILAGMYHGYTF
TRBV6-5,TRBJ2-1,TRBD2,many,TGTGCCAGCAGTTACGGGACTAGCGGGAGGGGGCATGAGCAGTTCTTC,CASSYGTSGRGHEQFF
TRBV3-1,TRBJ2-7,TRBD1,many,TGTGCCAGCACCCCGGGACAGGGGGGCGACGAGCAGTACTTC,CASTPGQGGDEQYF
TRBV2,TRBJ2-1,NA,many,TGTGCCAGCAGTGAAATAGGCGACGAGCAGTTCTTC,CASSEIGDEQFF
TRBV5-8,TRBJ2-7,TRBD2,few,TGTGCCAGCAGCAACGACGGACCGGGACTAGCGGGAACCGAGCAGTACTTC,CASSNDGPGLAGTEQYF
TRBV20-1,TRBJ2-5,NA,NA,TGCAGTGCCCTGGACTATTATCAAGAGACCCAGTACTTC,CSALDYYQETQYF
TRBV30,TRBJ2-2,NA,NA,TGTGCCTGGAGTGTCCGGAGGGCTGTAACCGGGGAGCTGTTTTTT,CAWSVRRAVTGELFF
TRBV11-2,TRBJ1-1,NA,many,TGTGCCAGCAGCTTAGCACCTTCCCCGAACACTGAAGCTTTCTTT,CASSLAPSPNTEAFF
TRBV20-1,TRBJ2-3,NA,many,TGCAGTGCCCAAGGCAGGTTAGCTAAGGATACGCAGTATTTT,CSAQGRLAKDTQYF
TRBV27,TRBJ2-7,TRBD2,many,TGTGCCAGCAGTTTATCGTCCGGAGCGGGGGACTACGAGCAGTACTTC,CASSLSSGAGDYEQYF
TRBV9,TRBJ1-1,NA,many,TGTGCCAGCAGCGTAGAGGAAAGGTTCGGGAGCGGGGGCACTGAAGCTTTCTTT,CASSVEERFGSGGTEAFF
TRBV20-1,TRBJ1-1,NA,many,TGCAGTGCTAGCGGGCAGGAGTCTGAAGCTTTCTTT,CSASGQESEAFF
TRBV6-1,TRBJ1-5,NA,many,TGTGCCAGCAGTGGGCGGCCCGCGGGGGGCAATCAGCCCCAGCATTTT,CASSGRPAGGNQPQHF
TRBV29-1,TRBJ1-2,NA,few,TGCAGCGTTGGCCATCAACTAGATGGCTACACCTTC,CSVGHQLDGYTF
TRBV3-1,TRBJ2-1,TRBD2,NA,TGTGCCAGCAGCCCCCAAGCGGGAGGTGATGAGCAGTTCTTC,CASSPQAGGDEQFF
TRBV27,TRBJ2-7,TRBD2,NA,TGTGCCAGCACCGCGCGGCGGGAGGGCCAATTGAGTTACGAGCAGTACTTC,CASTARREGQLSYEQYF
TRBV28,TRBJ1-1,TRBD1,NA,TGTGCCAGCAGCATAACAGGGGGACAGGGAGGCGCTGAAGCTTTCTTT,CASSITGGQGGAEAFF
TRBV11-2,TRBJ2-1,TRBD2,NA,TGTGCCAGCAGCCCTGGGGCGGGAGGGCCTTACAATGAGCAGTTCTTC,CASSPGAGGPYNEQFF
TRBV11-1,TRBJ2-2,NA,many,TGTGCCAGCAGCGGGACTGCCTCGAACACCGGGGAGCTGTTTTTT,CASSGTASNTGELFF
TRBV20-1,TRBJ1-5,NA,many,TGCAGTGCTAGTATCGGGGTTCGGGCCCAGCATTTT,CSASIGVRAQHF
TRBV7-2,TRBJ2-3,NA,many,TGTGCCAGCAGCGACATTCCGGGGCTCCTCGCGGATACGCAGTATTTT,CASSDIPGLLADTQYF